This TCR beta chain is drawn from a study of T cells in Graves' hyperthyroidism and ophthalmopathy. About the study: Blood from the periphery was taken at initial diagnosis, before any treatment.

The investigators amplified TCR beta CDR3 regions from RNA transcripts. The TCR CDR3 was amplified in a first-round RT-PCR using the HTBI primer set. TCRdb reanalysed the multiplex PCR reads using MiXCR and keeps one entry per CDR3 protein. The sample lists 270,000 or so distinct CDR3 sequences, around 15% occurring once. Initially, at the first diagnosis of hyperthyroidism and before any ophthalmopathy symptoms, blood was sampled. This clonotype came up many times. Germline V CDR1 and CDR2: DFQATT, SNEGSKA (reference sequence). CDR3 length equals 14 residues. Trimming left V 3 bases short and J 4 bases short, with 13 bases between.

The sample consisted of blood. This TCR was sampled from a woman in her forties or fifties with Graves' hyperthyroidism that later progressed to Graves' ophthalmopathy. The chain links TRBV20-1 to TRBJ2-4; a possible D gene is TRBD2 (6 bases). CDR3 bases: TGCAGTGCTAGCAGGGACTGGCTTAAAAACATTCAGTACTTC. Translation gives CSASRDWLKNIQYF.